One and the same sample provided the 28 T cell receptor beta chains below, sequenced in a study of blood T cell repertoires in COVID-19. The repertoire was sequenced with immunoSEQ multiplex PCR; TCRdb's copy has only in-frame clones and lacks some. The sample lists 50,000 or so clones, about 90% occurring once. The sequenced sample was peripheral blood. The receptor source for this set is a human donor with active COVID-19. The donor label of this sample is uncertain.

The rearrangement links TRBV3-1 (or the pseudogene TRBV3-2) to TRBJ2-5; 10 bases fit TRBD2. V was clipped by 4 bases and J by 4 bases; unmatched bases: 12. CDR3 size: 17 residues. The germline V gene has CDR1 LGHDT and CDR2 YNNKEL (reference sequence). The CDR3, as DNA: TGTGCCAGCAGCCTGCGGGGAGCGGGGGGGTTCGCAGAGACCCAGTACTTC. This encodes CASSLRGAGGFAETQYF.

The chain is built from TRBV4-1 and TRBJ2-3; a possible D gene is TRBD1 (5 bases). The V and J ends lost 2 bases and 4 bases respectively, with 10 bases between them. The germline V gene has CDR1 MGHRA and CDR2 YSYEKL. The CDR3 is made up of 14 amino acids. CDR3 nucleotide sequence: TGCGCCAGCAGCCAACCGACAGAGCCAGATACGCAGTATTTT. This codes for CASSQPTEPDTQYF.

J is TRBJ1-4 and V is TRBV5-1, with a tentative D call TRBD1 (5 bases). This CDR3 contains 15 residues. Trimming stripped 0 bases from V and 8 bases from J, with 14 bases between. Germline assignment: CDR1 SGHRS and CDR2 YFSETQ. The CDR3 sequence: CASSLAAGNLEKLFF. In nucleotides, the CDR3 is TGCGCCAGCAGCTTGGCCGCAGGGAATTTGGAAAAACTGTTTTTT.

The chain links TRBV25-1 to TRBJ2-3; TRBD2 matches at 11 bases. Unmatched junction bases numbered 11, after V lost 4 bases and J lost 2 bases. The CDR3 covers 18 residues. Germline-derived CDR1 and CDR2 are MGHDK and SYGVNS. The CDR3 reads CASSAEGLAVSFTDTQYF. The CDR3 coding sequence is TGTGCCAGCAGTGCTGAGGGACTAGCGGTGTCCTTCACAGATACGCAGTATTTT. The whole variable domain, remainder taken from reference TRBV25-1 and TRBJ2-3, is EADIYQTPRYLVIGTGKKITLECSQTMGHDKMYWYQQDPGMELHLIHYSYGVNSTEKGDLSSESTVSRIRTEHFPLTLESARPSHTSQYLCASSAEGLAVSFTDTQYFGPGTRLTVL.

The chain is built from TRBV4-1 and TRBJ2-1; D might be TRBD1 (5 bases). Germline CDR1 is MGHRA and CDR2 is YSYEKL. Trimming pared 0 bases from V and 4 bases from J, leaving 10 bases between. The CDR3 is 15 residues long. Written as DNA, the CDR3 is TGCGCCAGCAGCCAAGATCTTACAGGATACAATGAGCAGTTCTTC. This encodes CASSQDLTGYNEQFF.

The chain uses TRBV5-4 and TRBJ2-5; 7 bases line up with TRBD2. Per the germline V gene, CDR1 is SGHNT and CDR2 is YYREEE (reference sequence). The junction had 0 bases not matched to a gene; V was cut back by 0 bases and J by 4 bases. CDR3 length: 13 amino acids. CDR3 amino acids: CASSLGGGETQYF. As DNA, the CDR3 is TGTGCCAGCAGCTTGGGGGGGGGAGAGACCCAGTACTTC. Filled out from reference TRBV5-4 and TRBJ2-5, the complete variable domain reads ETGVTQSPTHLIKTRGQQVTLRCSSQSGHNTVSWYQQALGQGPQFIFQYYREEENGRGNFPPRFSGLQFPNYSSELNVNALELDDSALYLCASSLGGGETQYFGPGTRLLVL.

The rearrangement uses TRBV4-3 and TRBJ1-2; 8 bases map to TRBD1. Germline-derived CDR1 and CDR2 are LGHNA and YSLEER. The J segment lost 8 bases and the V segment lost 0 bases, leaving 11 bases of the junction unmatched. The CDR3 loop spans 16 amino acids. Written as DNA, the CDR3 is TGCGCCAGCAGCCAAGATGATTCAGGGGGCGCAGAAGGCTACACCTTC. It encodes CASSQDDSGGAEGYTF.

This clone came up a few times. The chain uses TRBV9 and TRBJ1-3; TRBD1 agrees at 8 bases. Germline lookup yields CDR1 SGDLS and CDR2 YYNGEE. This CDR3 spans 19 amino acids. The V and J ends lost 0 bases and 0 bases, in that order; junction bases with no gene match: 11. The DNA for the CDR3 is TGTGCCAGCAGCGTAGAAGGGGGGACAGGCGGGACCTCTGGAAACACCATATATTTT. Its protein is CASSVEGGTGGTSGNTIYF.

V usage is TRBV7-2 and J usage is TRBJ2-5; a possible D gene is TRBD2 (6 bases). Trimming removed 5 bases at V and 5 bases at J, with 24 bases between. The V gene's germline CDR1 is SGHTA and CDR2 FQGNSA. The CDR3 loop spans 17 amino acids. This chain's CDR3 is CASSPVPLAGRGETQYF. CDR3 coding DNA: TGTGCCAGCAGCCCCGTCCCCTTGGCGGGGCGTGGGGAGACCCAGTACTTC.

V and J are TRBV4-3 and TRBJ1-1, with D tentatively TRBD1 (6 bases). V lost 3 bases and J lost 2, with 10 bases in between. Germline V gene lookup returns CDR1 LGHNA and CDR2 YSLEER. This CDR3 has 14 residues. This CDR3 reads CASSHGQSNTEAFF. Written as DNA, the CDR3 is TGCGCCAGCAGCCACGGACAGAGTAACACTGAAGCTTTCTTT.

This sequence joins TRBV4-3 and TRBJ2-1; D call uncertain. The CDR3 runs to 15 residues. The V gene's germline CDR1 is LGHNA and CDR2 YSLEER. Trimming left V 1 base short and J 1 base short, with 8 bases between. The CDR3 nucleotides read TGCGCCAGCAGCCAAGCAGAGCGATCCTACAATGAGCAGTTCTTC. Protein sequence: CASSQAERSYNEQFF.

The chain employs TRBV5-1 and TRBJ2-7, with a weak D call TRBD1 (6 bases). The CDR3 sequence is 15 residues long. CDR1 and CDR2 from the germline V gene are SGHRS and YFSETQ. Trimming removed 4 bases at V and 4 bases at J, with 18 bases between. DNA of the CDR3: TGCGCCAGCAGCGACGGGACACCTCAATATTACGAGCAGTACTTC. Its protein product is CASSDGTPQYYEQYF.

The chain carries TRBV18 and TRBJ2-7, with D possibly TRBD1 on 5 matching bases. The CDR3 consists of 13 residues. V shed 2 bases and J shed 6 bases, with 11 bases lying between them. Germline-derived CDR1 and CDR2 are KGHSH and LQKENI. CDR3: CASSPSRAVEQYF. CDR3 nucleotides: TGTGCCAGCTCACCAAGCAGGGCTGTCGAGCAGTACTTC. Based on the CDR3 plus reference TRBV18 and TRBJ2-7, the full variable domain is NAGVMQNPRHLVRRRGQEARLRCSPMKGHSHVYWYRQLPEEGLKFMVYLQKENIIDESGMPKERFSAEFPKEGPSILRIQQVVRGDSAAYFCASSPSRAVEQYFGPGTRLTVT.

The rearrangement uses TRBV9 and TRBJ1-4, with TRBD1 matching 9 bases. The germline gives CDR1 SGDLS, CDR2 YYNGEE. The CDR3 has 16 amino acids. V lost 2 bases to trimming and J lost 6 bases; unmatched junction nucleotides: 8. CDR3 in DNA: TGTGCCAGCAGCGTTTCCCGGGACAGGGTTGATGAAAAACTGTTTTTT. This sequence encodes CASSVSRDRVDEKLFF.

This sequence joins TRBV7-2 and TRBJ2-2; D ambiguous. Trimming removed 3 bases at V and 0 bases at J, with 5 bases between. The CDR3 covers 14 residues. The germline V gene has CDR1 SGHTA and CDR2 FQGNSA. The CDR3 bases are TGTGCCAGCAGCTTCAGCGCGAACACCGGGGAGCTGTTTTTT. Its protein is CASSFSANTGELFF.

The genes are TRBV6-5 and TRBJ2-7; 7 nucleotides match TRBD2. Germline loops: CDR1 MNHEY, CDR2 SVGAGI. Germline trimming cut 6 bases from V and 3 bases from J; bases unmatched to any gene: 11. CDR3 length equals 15 residues. CDR3 sequence: CASRPGGFDLYEQYF. CDR3 DNA: TGTGCCAGCAGACCCGGGGGGTTCGATCTCTACGAGCAGTACTTC.

This clone was observed once. The CDR3 bases are TGTGCCAGTAGTATAGGGCGGGTTAACGATCAGCCCCAGCATTTT. Translating gives CASSIGRVNDQPQHF. The chain couples TRBV19 to TRBJ1-5; D is unresolved. V was shortened by 1 base and J by 5 bases, with 12 bases between the two germline ends. This CDR3 is built from 15 residues. Germline V gene data show CDR1 as LNHDA and CDR2 as SQIVND (reference sequence).

V usage is TRBV7-9 and J usage is TRBJ1-2, with 8 bases lining up with TRBD1. Germline-derived CDR1 and CDR2 are SEHNR and FQNEAQ (reference sequence). The CDR3 runs 15 residues. Trimming took 5 bases from V and 0 from J; bases not matched to a gene: 5. The CDR3 here is CASSQRTGSNYGYTF. In DNA, the CDR3 is TGTGCCAGCAGCCAACGGACAGGGTCTAACTATGGCTACACCTTC.

This clone was seen only once. The V and J genes are TRBV19 and TRBJ1-2; 8 bases agree with TRBD1. Germline-derived CDR1 and CDR2 are LNHDA and SQIVND (reference sequence). Germline trimming cut 5 bases from V and 5 bases from J; bases unmatched to any gene: 10. The CDR3 sequence is 15 residues long. The CDR3: CASSDRGLKTYGYTF. The CDR3 bases are TGTGCCAGTAGTGACAGGGGTTTAAAAACGTATGGCTACACCTTC.

The V and J genes are TRBV6-2 or TRBV6-3 and TRBJ1-3, with D possibly being TRBD1 (5 bases). CDR3 length: 14 amino acids. The ends were cut back, 4 bases at V and 2 bases at J, with 9 bases in the middle. The germline gives CDR1 MNHEY, CDR2 SVGEGT. CDR3 nucleotide sequence: TGTGCCAGCAGTTTAACAGGAGCTGGAAACACCATATATTTT. Encoded protein: CASSLTGAGNTIYF.

The chain couples TRBV9 to TRBJ1-2, with a possible D match to TRBD1 (6 bases). Germline values: CDR1 SGDLS, CDR2 YYNGEE. The germline V and J ends were trimmed by 8 bases and 1 base, with 18 bases remaining between them. The CDR3 runs 15 residues. The CDR3 protein is CASTLQGSSNYGYTF. The CDR3 DNA reads TGTGCCAGTACACTTCAGGGGAGTAGTAACTATGGCTACACCTTC.

The chain recombines TRBV28 with TRBJ2-3; 7 bases line up with TRBD1. The CDR3 sequence is 15 residues long. The germline gives CDR1 MDHEN, CDR2 SYDVKM. V was pared by 2 bases and J by 5 bases, with 7 bases of the junction left unmatched. CDR3 coding DNA: TGTGCCAGCAGTTTAAGGGGGCCCCGGAAAGATACGCAGTATTTT. Translated: CASSLRGPRKDTQYF.

The CDR3 coding sequence is TGTGCCAGCAGCGTAGGCCCCGGGGACTATATGGAGACCCAGTACTTC. The encoded protein is CASSVGPGDYMETQYF. The V and J genes are TRBV9 and TRBJ2-5; 7 bases fit TRBD2. The V and J ends lost 0 bases and 5 bases, in that order; junction bases with no gene match: 10. The CDR3 has 16 amino acids. Germline V CDR1 and CDR2: SGDLS, YYNGEE.

This clone was seen more than once but under ten times. The chain couples TRBV5-1 to TRBJ1-2, with D uncertain. The CDR3 is 13 amino acids. Trimming stripped 0 bases from V and 2 bases from J, with 5 bases between. CDR1 is SGHRS and CDR2 is YFSETQ in the germline V gene. The CDR3 DNA reads TGCGCCAGCAGCTTGGGGCAGAACTATGGCTACACCTTC. As protein: CASSLGQNYGYTF.

This clone was detected only once. This chain uses TRBV24-1 with TRBJ2-7; D remains ambiguous. Germline CDR1 is KGHDR and CDR2 is SFDVKD. The V gene lost 2 bases and the J gene lost 3 bases, with 7 bases spanning the gap. There are 13 residues in the CDR3. The CDR3 spells CATSDSLYYEQYF. For the CDR3, the DNA is TGTGCCACCAGTGATTCCCTTTACTACGAGCAGTACTTC.

By sample fraction, this clone is medium-sized. CDR3 sequence: CASSYSGPNYGYTF. In DNA form, the CDR3 reads TGTGCCAGCAGTTACTCGGGCCCTAACTATGGCTACACCTTC. This rearrangement joins TRBV6-6 to TRBJ1-2; D gene ambiguous. This CDR3 region has 14 residues. Germline values: CDR1 MNHNY, CDR2 SVGAGI (reference sequence). The V and J ends lost 0 bases and 0 bases respectively, with 5 bases between them.

The chain has TRBV4-1 and TRBJ2-7; the match to TRBD1 covers 8 bases. In germline, CDR1 is MGHRA, CDR2 YSYEKL. The CDR3 extends over 14 amino acids. Trimming cost V 1 base and J 7 bases; bases outside gene matches: 6. CDR3 residues: CASSQGQGAREQYF. The DNA for the CDR3 is TGCGCCAGCAGCCAAGGGCAGGGGGCGCGGGAGCAGTACTTC.

The J gene is TRBJ2-5, the V gene TRBV5-1; 15 bases line up with TRBD2. The CDR3 runs to 16 residues. Germline CDR1 and CDR2: SGHRS and YFSETQ. J lost 5 bases, V lost 4 bases, and 6 bases had no gene match. The CDR3 nucleotides are TGCGCCAGCAGCAAGAGGACTAGCGGGGGGGCGGAGACCCAGTACTTC. This encodes CASSKRTSGGAETQYF.